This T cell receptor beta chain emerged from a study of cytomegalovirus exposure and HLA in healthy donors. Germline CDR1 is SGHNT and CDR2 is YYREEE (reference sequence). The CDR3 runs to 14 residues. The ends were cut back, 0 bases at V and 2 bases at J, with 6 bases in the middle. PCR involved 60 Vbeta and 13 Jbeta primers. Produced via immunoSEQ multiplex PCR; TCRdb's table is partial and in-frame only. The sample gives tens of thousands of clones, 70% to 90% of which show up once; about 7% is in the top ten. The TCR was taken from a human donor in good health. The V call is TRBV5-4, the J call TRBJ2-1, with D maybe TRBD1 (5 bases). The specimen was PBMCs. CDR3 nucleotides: TGTGCCAGCAGCTTGGGACAGACCTACAATGAGCAGTTCTTC. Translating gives CASSLGQTYNEQFF.